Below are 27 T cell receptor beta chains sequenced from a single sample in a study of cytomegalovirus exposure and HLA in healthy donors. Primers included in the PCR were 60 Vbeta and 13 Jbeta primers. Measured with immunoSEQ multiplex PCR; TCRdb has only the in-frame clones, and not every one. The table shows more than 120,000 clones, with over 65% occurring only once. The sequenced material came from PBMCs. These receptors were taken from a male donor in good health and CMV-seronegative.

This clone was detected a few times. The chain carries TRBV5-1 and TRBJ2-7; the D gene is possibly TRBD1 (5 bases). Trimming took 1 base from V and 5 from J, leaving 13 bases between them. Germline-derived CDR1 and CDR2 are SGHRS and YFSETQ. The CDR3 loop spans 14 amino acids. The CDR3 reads CASSLTPGPHEQYF. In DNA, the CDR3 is TGCGCCAGCAGCTTGACCCCAGGGCCCCACGAGCAGTACTTC.

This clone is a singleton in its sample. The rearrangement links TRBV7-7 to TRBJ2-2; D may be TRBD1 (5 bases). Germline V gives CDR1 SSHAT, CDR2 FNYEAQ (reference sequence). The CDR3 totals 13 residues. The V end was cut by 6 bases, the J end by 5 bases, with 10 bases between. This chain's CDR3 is CASSYQGTGELFF. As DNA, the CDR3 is TGTGCCAGCAGTTACCAGGGTACCGGGGAGCTGTTTTTT.

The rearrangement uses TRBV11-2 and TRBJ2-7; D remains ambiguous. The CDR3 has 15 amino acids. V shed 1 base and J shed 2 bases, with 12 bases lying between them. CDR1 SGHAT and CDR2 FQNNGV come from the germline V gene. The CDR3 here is CASSLGVNRAYEQYF. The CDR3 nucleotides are TGTGCCAGCAGCTTAGGGGTTAACAGAGCCTACGAGCAGTACTTC.

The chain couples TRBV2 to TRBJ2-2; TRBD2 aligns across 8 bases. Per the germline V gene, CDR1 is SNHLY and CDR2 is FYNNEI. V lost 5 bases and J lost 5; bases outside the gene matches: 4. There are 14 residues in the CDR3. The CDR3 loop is CASSSGRGTGELFF. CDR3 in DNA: TGTGCCAGCAGTAGCGGGAGAGGTACCGGGGAGCTGTTTTTT. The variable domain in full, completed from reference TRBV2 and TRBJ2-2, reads EPEVTQTPSHQVTQMGQEVILRCVPISNHLYFYWYRQILGQKVEFLVSFYNNEISEKSEIFDDQFSVERPDGSNFTLKIRSTKLEDSAMYFCASSSGRGTGELFFGEGSRLTVL.

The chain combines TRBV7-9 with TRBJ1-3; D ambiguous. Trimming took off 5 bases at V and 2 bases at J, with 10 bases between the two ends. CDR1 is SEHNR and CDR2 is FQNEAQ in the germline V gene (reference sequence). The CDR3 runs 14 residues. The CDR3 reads CASSPGAPGNTIYF. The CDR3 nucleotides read TGTGCCAGCAGCCCGGGAGCCCCTGGAAACACCATATATTTT. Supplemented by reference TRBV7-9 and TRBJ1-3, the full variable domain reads DTGVSQNPRHKITKRGQNVTFRCDPISEHNRLYWYRQTLGQGPEFLTYFQNEAQLEKSRLLSDRFSAERPKGSFSTLEIQRTEQGDSAMYLCASSPGAPGNTIYFGEGSWLTVV.

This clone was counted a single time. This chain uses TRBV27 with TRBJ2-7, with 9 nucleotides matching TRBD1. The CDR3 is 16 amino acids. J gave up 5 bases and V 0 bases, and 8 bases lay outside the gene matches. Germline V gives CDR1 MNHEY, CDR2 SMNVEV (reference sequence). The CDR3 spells CASSLSRQGDLDEQYF. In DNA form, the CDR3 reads TGTGCCAGCAGTTTATCGAGACAGGGGGACCTCGACGAGCAGTACTTC.

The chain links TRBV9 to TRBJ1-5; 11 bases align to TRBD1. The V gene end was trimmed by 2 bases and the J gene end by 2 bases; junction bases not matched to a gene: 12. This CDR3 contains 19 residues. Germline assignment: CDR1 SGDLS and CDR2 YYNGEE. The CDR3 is CASSVGQDRGRFRNQPQHF. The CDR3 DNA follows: TGTGCCAGCAGCGTCGGACAGGACAGGGGGCGCTTTCGCAATCAGCCCCAGCATTTT.

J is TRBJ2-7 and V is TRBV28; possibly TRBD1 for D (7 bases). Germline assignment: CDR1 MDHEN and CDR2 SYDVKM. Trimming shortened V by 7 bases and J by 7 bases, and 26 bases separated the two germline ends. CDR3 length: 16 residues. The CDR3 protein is CASNTLGGGGGGEQYF. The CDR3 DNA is TGTGCCAGCAATACTCTAGGTGGAGGAGGGGGCGGGGAGCAGTACTTC.

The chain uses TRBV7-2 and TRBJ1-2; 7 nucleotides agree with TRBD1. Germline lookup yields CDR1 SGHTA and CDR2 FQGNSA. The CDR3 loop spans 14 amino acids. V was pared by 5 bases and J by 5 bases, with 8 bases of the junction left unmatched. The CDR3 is CASSLGGGEYGYTF. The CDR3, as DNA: TGTGCCAGCAGCCTTGGAGGGGGCGAATATGGCTACACCTTC.

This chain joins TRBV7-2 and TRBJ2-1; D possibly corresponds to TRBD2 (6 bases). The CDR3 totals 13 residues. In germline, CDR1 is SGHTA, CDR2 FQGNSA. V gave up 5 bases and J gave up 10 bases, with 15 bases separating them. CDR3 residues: CASSPQPGEEQFF. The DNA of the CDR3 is TGTGCCAGCAGCCCTCAACCGGGGGAAGAGCAGTTCTTC.

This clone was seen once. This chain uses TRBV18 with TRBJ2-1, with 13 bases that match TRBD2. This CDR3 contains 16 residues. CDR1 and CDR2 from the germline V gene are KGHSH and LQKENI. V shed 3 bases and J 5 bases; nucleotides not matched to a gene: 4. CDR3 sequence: CASSPGLAGLNNEQFF. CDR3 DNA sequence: TGTGCCAGCTCACCGGGACTAGCGGGACTAAACAATGAGCAGTTCTTC.

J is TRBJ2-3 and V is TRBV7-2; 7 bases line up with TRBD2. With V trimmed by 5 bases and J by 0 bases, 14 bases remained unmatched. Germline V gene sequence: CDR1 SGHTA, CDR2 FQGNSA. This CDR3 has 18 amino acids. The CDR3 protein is CASSRGDPGGLSTDTQYF. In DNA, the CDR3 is TGTGCCAGCAGCCGGGGGGACCCCGGGGGACTCAGCACAGATACGCAGTATTTT.

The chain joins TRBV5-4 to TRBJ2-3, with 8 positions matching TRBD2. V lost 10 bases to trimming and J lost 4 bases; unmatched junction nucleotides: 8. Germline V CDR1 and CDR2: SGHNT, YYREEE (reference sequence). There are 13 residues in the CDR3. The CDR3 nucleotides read TGTGCCTTCAGCGGGAGATTGTCAGATACGCAGTATTTT. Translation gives CAFSGRLSDTQYF.

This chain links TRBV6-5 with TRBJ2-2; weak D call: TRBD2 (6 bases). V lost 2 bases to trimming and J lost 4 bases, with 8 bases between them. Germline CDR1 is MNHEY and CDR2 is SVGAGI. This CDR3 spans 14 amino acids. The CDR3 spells CASSYGLTTGELFF. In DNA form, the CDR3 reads TGTGCCAGCAGTTACGGACTAACCACCGGGGAGCTGTTTTTT.

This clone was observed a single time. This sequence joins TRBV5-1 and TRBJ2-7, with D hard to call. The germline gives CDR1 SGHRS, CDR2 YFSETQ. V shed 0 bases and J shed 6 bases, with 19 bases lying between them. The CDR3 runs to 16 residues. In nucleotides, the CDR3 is TGCGCCAGCAGCTTGGCCCCTGGCGACCCCAGGTCCGAGCAGTACTTC. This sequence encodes CASSLAPGDPRSEQYF.

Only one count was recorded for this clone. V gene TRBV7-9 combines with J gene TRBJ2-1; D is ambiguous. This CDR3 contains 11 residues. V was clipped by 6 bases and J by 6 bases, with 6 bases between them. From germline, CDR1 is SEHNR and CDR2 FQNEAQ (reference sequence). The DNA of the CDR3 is TGTGCCAGCAGTTTCGGCAATGAGCAGTTCTTC. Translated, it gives CASSFGNEQFF.

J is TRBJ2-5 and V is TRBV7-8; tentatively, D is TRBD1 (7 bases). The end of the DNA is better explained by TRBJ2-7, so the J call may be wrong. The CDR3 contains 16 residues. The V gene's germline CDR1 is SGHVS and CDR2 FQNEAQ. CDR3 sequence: CASSLHAGQTFYEQYF. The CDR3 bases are TGTGCCAGCAGCTTACACGCGGGACAGACCTTCTACGAGCAGTACTTC.

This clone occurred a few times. The CDR3 bases are TGTGCCAGCAGCTTAGAGCCCTTATCTGAAGCTTTCTTT. Translation: CASSLEPLSEAFF. The chain has TRBV7-9 and TRBJ1-1; D is ambiguous. Trimming removed 1 base from V and 6 bases from J, with 9 bases in between. Looked up from germline, CDR1 is SEHNR and CDR2 is FQNEAQ (reference sequence). The CDR3 extends over 13 amino acids. The variable domain in full, completed from reference TRBV7-9 and TRBJ1-1, reads DTGVSQNPRHKITKRGQNVTFRCDPISEHNRLYWYRQTLGQGPEFLTYFQNEAQLEKSRLLSDRFSAERPKGSFSTLEIQRTEQGDSAMYLCASSLEPLSEAFFGQGTRLTVV.

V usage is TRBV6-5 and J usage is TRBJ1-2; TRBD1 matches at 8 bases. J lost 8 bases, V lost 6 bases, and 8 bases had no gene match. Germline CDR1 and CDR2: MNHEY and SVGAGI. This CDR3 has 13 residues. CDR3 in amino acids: CASSLDRGGGYTF. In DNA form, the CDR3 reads TGTGCCAGCAGCCTAGACAGGGGTGGGGGCTACACCTTC.

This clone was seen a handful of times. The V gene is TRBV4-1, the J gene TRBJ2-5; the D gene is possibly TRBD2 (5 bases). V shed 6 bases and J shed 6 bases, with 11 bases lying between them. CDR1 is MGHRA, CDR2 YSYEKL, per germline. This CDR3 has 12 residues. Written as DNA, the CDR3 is TGCGCCAGCAGATCGGACTCCCAGACCCAGTACTTC. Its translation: CASRSDSQTQYF.

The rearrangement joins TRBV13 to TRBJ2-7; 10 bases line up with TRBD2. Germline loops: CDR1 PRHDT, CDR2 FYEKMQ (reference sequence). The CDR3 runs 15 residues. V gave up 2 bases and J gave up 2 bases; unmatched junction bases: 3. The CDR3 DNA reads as TGTGCCAGCAGCTTAATACTAGCGGGAACCTACGAGCAGTACTTC. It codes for CASSLILAGTYEQYF. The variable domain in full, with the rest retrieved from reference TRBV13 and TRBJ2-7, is AAGVIQSPRHLIKEKRETATLKCYPIPRHDTVYWYQQGPGQDPQFLISFYEKMQSDKGSIPDRFSAQQFSDYHSELNMSSLELGDSALYFCASSLILAGTYEQYFGPGTRLTVT.

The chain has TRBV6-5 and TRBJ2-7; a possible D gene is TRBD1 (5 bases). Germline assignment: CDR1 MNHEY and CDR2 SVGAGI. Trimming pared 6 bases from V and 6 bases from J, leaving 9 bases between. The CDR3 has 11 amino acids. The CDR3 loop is CASSLGVEQYF. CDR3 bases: TGTGCCAGCAGCCTAGGGGTCGAGCAGTACTTC.

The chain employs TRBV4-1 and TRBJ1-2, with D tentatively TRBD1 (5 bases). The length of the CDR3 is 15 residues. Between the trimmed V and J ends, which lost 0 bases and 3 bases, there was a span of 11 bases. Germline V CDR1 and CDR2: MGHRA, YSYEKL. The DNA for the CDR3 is TGCGCCAGCAGCCAAGAGGGGGGGTTGGACTATGGCTACACCTTC. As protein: CASSQEGGLDYGYTF.

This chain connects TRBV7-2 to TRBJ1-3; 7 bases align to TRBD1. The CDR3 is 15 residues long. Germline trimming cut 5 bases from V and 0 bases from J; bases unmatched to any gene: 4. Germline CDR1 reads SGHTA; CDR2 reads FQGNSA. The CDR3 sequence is CASSLSGGSGNTIYF. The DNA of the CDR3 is TGTGCCAGCAGCCTATCAGGGGGCTCTGGAAACACCATATATTTT.

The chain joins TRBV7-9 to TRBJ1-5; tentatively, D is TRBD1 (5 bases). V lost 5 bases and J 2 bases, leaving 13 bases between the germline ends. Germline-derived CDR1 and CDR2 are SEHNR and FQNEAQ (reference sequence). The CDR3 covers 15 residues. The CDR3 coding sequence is TGTGCCAGCAGCCCGGGGGGTTTGGGCAATCAGCCCCAGCATTTT. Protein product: CASSPGGLGNQPQHF.

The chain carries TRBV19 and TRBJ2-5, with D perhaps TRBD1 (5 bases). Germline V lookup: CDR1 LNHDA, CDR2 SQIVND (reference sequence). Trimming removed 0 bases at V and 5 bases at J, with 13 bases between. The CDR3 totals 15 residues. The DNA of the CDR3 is TGTGCCAGTAGTATAGATCAAGGGGTCGGGGAGACCCAGTACTTC. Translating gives CASSIDQGVGETQYF.

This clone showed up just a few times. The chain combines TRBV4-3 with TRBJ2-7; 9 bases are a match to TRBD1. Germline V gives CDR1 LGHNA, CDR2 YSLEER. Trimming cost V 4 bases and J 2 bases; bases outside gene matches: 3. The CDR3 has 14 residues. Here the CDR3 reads CASSRDRDPYEQYF. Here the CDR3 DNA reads TGCGCCAGCAGCCGGGACAGGGACCCCTACGAGCAGTACTTC.